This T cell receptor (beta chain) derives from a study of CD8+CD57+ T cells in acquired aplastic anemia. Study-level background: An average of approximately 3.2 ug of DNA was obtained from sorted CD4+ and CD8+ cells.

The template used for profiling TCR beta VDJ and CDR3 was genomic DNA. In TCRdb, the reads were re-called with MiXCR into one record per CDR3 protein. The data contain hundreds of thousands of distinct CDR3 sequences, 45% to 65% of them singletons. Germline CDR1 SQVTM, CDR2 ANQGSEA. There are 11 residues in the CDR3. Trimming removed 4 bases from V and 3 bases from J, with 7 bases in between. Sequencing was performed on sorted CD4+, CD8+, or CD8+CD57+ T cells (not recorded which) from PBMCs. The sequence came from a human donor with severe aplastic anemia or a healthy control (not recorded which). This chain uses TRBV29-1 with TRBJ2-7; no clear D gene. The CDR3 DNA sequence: TGCAGCGTTGGGTCATACTACGAGCAGTACTTC. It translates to CSVGSYYEQYF.